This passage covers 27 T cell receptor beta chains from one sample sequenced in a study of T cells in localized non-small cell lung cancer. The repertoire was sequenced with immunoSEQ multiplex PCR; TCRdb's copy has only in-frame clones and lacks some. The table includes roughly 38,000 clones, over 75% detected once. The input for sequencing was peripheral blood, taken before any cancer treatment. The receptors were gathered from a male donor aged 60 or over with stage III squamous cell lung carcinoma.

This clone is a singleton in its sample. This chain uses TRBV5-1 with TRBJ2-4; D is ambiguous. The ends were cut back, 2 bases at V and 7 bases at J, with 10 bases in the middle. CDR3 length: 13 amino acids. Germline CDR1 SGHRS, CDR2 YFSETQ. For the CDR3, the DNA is TGCGCCAGCAGCTTTGGCAGTTCTAACATTCAGTACTTC. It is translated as CASSFGSSNIQYF.

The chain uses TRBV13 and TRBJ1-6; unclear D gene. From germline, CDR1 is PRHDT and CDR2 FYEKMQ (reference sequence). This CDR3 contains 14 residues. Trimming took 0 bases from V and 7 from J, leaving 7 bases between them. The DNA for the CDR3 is TGTGCCAGCAGCTTAGGCCCCGAGAATTCACCCCTCCACTTT. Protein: CASSLGPENSPLHF.

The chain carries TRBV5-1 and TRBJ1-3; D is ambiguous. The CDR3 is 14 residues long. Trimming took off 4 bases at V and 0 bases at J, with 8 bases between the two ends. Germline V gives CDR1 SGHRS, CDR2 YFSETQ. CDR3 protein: CASSQGYSGNTIYF. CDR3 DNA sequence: TGCGCCAGCAGCCAAGGATACTCTGGAAACACCATATATTTT. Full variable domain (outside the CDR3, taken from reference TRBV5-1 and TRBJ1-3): KAGVTQTPRYLIKTRGQQVTLSCSPISGHRSVSWYQQTPGQGLQFLFEYFSETQRNKGNFPGRFSGRQFSNSRSEMNVSTLELGDSALYLCASSQGYSGNTIYFGEGSWLTVV.

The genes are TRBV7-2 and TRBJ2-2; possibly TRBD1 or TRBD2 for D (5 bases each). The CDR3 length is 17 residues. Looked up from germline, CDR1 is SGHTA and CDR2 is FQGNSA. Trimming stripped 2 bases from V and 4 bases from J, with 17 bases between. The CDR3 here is CASSLSQAQAGTGELFF. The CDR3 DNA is TGTGCCAGCAGCTTATCGCAAGCACAGGCGGGCACCGGGGAGCTGTTTTTT.

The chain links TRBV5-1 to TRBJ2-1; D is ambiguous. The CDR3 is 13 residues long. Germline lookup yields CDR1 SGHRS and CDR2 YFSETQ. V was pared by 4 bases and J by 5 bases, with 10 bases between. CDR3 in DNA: TGCGCCAGCAGCCCCACACCGGACAATGAGCAGTTCTTC. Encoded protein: CASSPTPDNEQFF.

The CDR3 DNA follows: TGTGCCAGCAGCGTAAATACAGTGAACACCGGGGAGCTGTTTTTT. Encoded protein: CASSVNTVNTGELFF. The chain carries TRBV9 and TRBJ2-2; D gene unclear. Germline V CDR1 and CDR2: SGDLS, YYNGEE. The CDR3 extends over 15 amino acids. Trimming took off 1 base at V and 1 base at J, with 8 bases between the two ends.

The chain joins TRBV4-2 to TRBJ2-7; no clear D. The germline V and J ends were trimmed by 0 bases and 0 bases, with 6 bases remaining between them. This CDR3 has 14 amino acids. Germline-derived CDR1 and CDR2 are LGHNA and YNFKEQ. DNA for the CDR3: TGTGCCAGCAGCCAAGAGATGGGCTCCTACGAGCAGTACTTC. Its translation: CASSQEMGSYEQYF.

The CDR3 DNA sequence: TGTGCCTGGAGTGGCCAGGAAAACTACGAGCAGTACTTC. The encoded protein is CAWSGQENYEQYF. The V call is TRBV30, the J call TRBJ2-7, with D unclear. Germline CDR1 and CDR2: GTSNPN and SVGIG (reference sequence). This CDR3 contains 13 residues. The ends were cut back, 1 base at V and 3 bases at J, with 10 bases in the middle.

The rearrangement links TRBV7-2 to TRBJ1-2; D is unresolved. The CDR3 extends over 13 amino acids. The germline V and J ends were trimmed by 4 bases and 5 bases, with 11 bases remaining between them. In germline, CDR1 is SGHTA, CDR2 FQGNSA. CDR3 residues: CASSSRVVYGYTF. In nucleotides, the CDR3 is TGTGCCAGCAGCTCCCGGGTGGTGTATGGCTACACCTTC.

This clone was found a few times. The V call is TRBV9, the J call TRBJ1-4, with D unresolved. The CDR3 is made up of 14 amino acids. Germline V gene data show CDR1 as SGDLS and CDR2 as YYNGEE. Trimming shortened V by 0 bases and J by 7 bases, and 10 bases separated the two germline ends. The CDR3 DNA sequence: TGTGCCAGCAGCGTAGGAGTTGAGAGTGAAAAACTGTTTTTT. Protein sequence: CASSVGVESEKLFF.

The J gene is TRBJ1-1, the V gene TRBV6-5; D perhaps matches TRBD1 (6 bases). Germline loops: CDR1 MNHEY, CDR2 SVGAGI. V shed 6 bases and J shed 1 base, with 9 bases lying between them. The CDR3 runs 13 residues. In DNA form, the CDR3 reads TGTGCCAGCAGAACGGGACAGAACACTGAAGCTTTCTTT. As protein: CASRTGQNTEAFF.

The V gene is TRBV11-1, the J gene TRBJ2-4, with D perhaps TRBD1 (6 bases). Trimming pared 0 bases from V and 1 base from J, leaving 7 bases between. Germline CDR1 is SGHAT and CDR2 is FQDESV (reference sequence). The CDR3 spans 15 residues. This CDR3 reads CASSLARGAKNIQYF. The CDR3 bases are TGTGCCAGCAGCTTAGCCAGGGGCGCCAAAAACATTCAGTACTTC.

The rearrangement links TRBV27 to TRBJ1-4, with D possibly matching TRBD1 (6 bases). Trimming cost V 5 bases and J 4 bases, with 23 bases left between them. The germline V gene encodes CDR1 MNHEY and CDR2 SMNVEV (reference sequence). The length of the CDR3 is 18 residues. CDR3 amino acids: CASSLTGTLRTYNEKLFF. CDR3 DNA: TGTGCCAGCAGTCTGACCGGGACACTTCGTACCTATAATGAAAAACTGTTTTTT.

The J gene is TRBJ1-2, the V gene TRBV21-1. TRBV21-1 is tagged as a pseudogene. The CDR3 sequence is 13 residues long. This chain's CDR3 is CASSLSAGGGYTF. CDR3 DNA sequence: TGTGCCAGCAGCCTTTCAGCCGGGGGAGGCTACACCTTC.

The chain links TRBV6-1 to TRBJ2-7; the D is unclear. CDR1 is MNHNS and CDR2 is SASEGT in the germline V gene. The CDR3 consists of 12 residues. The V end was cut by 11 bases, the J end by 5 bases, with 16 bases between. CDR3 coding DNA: TGTGCCTGCCGTAGCATAATCGACGAGCAGTACTTC. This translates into CACRSIIDEQYF.

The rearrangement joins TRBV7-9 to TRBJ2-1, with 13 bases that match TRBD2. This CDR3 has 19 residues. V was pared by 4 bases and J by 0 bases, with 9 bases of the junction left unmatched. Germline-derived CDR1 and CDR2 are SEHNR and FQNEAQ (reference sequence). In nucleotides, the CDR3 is TGTGCCAGCAGCTCCTGGACTAGCGGGGGCCCTAGCTCCTACAATGAGCAGTTCTTC. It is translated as CASSSWTSGGPSSYNEQFF. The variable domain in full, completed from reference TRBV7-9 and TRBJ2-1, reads DTGVSQNPRHKITKRGQNVTFRCDPISEHNRLYWYRQTLGQGPEFLTYFQNEAQLEKSRLLSDRFSAERPKGSFSTLEIQRTEQGDSAMYLCASSSWTSGGPSSYNEQFFGPGTRLTVL.

DNA of the CDR3: TGTGCCAGCAGCTTTTCCGCTAACACGCAGTATTTT. Its translation: CASSFSANTQYF. The gene calls are TRBV7-9 and TRBJ2-3; no firm D call. Germline CDR1 SEHNR, CDR2 FQNEAQ (reference sequence). This CDR3 has 12 amino acids. Deletions cut 3 bases from V and 9 bases from J, with 10 bases between.

CDR3 in amino acids: CSVDSGQGITDTQYF. The CDR3 coding sequence is TGCAGCGTTGATTCGGGACAGGGAATTACAGATACGCAGTATTTT. The V and J genes are TRBV29-1 and TRBJ2-3; TRBD1 matches 9 bases. This CDR3 is built from 15 residues. Germline-derived CDR1 and CDR2 are SQVTM and ANQGSEA. J gave up 3 bases and V 3 bases, and 7 bases lay outside the gene matches.

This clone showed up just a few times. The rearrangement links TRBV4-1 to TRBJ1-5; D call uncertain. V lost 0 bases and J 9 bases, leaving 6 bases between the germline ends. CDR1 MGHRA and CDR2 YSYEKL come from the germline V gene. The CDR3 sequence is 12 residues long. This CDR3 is CASSQDQWPQHF. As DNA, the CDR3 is TGCGCCAGCAGCCAAGATCAGTGGCCCCAGCATTTT.

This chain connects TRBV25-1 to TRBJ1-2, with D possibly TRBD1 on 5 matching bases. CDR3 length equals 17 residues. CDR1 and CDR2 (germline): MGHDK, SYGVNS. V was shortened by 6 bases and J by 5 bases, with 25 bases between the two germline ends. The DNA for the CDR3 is TGTGCCAGCAGGTCCTCAGAGGCTGGGGCAGAATGGTATGGCTACACCTTC. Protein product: CASRSSEAGAEWYGYTF.

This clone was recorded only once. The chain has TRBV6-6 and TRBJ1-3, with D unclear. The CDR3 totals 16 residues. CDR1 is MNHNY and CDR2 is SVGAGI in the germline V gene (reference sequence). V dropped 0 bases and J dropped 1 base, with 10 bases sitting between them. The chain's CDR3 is CASSYSVRISGNTIYF. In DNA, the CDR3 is TGTGCCAGCAGTTACTCGGTCAGAATATCTGGAAACACCATATATTTT.

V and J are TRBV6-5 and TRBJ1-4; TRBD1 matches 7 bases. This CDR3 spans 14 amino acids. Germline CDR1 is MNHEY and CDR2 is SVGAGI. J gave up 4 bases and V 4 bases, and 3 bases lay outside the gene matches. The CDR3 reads CASSFRGGNEKLFF. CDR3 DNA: TGTGCCAGCAGTTTCAGGGGGGGTAATGAAAAACTGTTTTTT.

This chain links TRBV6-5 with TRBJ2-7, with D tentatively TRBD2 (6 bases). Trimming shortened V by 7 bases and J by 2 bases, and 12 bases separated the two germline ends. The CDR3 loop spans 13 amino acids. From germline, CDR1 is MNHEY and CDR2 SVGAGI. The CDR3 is CASMGGNTYEQYF. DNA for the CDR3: TGTGCCAGCATGGGCGGGAATACCTACGAGCAGTACTTC.

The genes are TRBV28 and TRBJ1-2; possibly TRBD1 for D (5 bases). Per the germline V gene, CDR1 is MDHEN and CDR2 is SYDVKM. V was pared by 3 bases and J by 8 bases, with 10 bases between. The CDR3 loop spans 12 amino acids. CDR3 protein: CASSFLGEGYTF. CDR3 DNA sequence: TGTGCCAGCAGTTTTTTAGGGGAAGGCTACACCTTC.

The CDR3 protein is CATSRGAGSRSPLHF. CDR3 sequence (DNA): TGTGCCACCAGCAGAGGGGCCGGGTCTCGGTCACCCCTCCACTTT. V usage is TRBV15 and J usage is TRBJ1-6, with unresolved D. CDR1 and CDR2 from the germline V gene are LNHNV and YYDKDF (reference sequence). The CDR3 is made up of 15 amino acids. The germline V and J ends were trimmed by 1 base and 10 bases, with 14 bases remaining between them.

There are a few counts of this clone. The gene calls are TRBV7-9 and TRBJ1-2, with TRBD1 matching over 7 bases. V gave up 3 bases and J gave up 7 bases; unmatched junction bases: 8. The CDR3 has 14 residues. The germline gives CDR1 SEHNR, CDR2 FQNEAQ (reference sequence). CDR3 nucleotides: TGTGCCAGCAGCTTGGAAGGGGGCCTAGGTGGCTACACCTTC. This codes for CASSLEGGLGGYTF.

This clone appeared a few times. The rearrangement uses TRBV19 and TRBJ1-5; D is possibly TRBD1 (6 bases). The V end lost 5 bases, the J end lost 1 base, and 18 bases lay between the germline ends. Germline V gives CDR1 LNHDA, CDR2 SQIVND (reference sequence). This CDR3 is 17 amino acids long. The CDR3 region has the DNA TGTGCCAGTAGTTCGACAGGAATGGGGTTAAGCAATCAGCCCCAGCATTTT. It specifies CASSSTGMGLSNQPQHF.